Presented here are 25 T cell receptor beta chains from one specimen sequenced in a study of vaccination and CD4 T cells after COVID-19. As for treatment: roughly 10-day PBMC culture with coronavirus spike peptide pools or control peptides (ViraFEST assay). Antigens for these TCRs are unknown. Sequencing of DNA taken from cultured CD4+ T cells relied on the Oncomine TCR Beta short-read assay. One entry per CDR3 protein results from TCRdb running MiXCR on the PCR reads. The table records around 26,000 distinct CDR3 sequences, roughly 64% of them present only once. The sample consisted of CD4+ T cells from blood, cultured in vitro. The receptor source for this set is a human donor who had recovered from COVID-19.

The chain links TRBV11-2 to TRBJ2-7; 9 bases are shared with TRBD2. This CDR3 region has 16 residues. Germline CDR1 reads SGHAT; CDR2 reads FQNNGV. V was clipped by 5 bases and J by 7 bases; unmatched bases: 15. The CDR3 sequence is CASSPRRLAGPQEQYF. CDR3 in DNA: TGTGCCAGCAGCCCCCGGCGGCTAGCGGGACCCCAGGAGCAGTACTTC.

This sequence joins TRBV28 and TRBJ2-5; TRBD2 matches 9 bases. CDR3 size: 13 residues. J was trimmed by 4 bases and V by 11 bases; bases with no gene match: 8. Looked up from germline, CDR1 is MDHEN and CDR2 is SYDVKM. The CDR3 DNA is TGTGCCGGGCGGGAGGGCCGGGGAGAGACCCAGTACTTC. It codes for CAGREGRGETQYF.

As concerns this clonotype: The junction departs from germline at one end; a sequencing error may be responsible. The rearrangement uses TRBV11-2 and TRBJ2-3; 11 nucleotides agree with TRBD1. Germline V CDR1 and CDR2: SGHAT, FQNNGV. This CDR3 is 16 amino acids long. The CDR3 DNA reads TGCGCCAGCAGCCGCGGACAGGGGGCGAGCACAGATACGCAGTATTTT. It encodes CASSRGQGASTDTQYF. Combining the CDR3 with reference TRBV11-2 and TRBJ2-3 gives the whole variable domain EAGVAQSPRYKIIEKRQSVAFWCNPISGHATLYWYQQILGQGPKLLIQFQNNGVVDDSQLPKDRFSAERLKGVDSTLKIQPAKLEDSAVYLCASSRGQGASTDTQYFGPGTRLTVL.

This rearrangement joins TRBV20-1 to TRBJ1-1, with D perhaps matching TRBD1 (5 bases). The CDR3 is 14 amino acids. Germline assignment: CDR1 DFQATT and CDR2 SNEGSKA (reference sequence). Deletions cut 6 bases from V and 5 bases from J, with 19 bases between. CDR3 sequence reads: CSASYRSGGTEAFF. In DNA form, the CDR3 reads TGCAGTGCCTCTTACAGGTCGGGGGGGACTGAAGCTTTCTTT.

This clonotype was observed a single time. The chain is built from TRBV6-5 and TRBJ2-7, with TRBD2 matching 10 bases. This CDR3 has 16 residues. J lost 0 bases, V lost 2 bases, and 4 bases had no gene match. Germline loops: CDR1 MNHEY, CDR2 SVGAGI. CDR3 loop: CASSYPASGSSYEQYF. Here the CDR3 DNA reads TGTGCCAGCAGTTACCCAGCTAGCGGGAGCTCCTACGAGCAGTACTTC.

The CDR3 spells CASSLVPGAGTEAFF. The CDR3 DNA follows: TGTGCCAGCAGCTTAGTCCCAGGGGCGGGCACTGAAGCTTTCTTT. This chain joins TRBV7-2 and TRBJ1-1, with D maybe TRBD1 (6 bases). Per germline, CDR1 SGHTA and CDR2 FQGNSA. This CDR3 has 15 amino acids. Trimming removed 1 base from V and 4 bases from J, with 13 bases in between. Full variable domain (remainder filled in from reference TRBV7-2 and TRBJ1-1): GAGVSQSPSNKVTEKGKDVELRCDPISGHTALYWYRQSLGQGLEFLIYFQGNSAPDKSGLPSDRFSAERTGGSVSTLTIQRTQQEDSAVYLCASSLVPGAGTEAFFGQGTRLTVV.

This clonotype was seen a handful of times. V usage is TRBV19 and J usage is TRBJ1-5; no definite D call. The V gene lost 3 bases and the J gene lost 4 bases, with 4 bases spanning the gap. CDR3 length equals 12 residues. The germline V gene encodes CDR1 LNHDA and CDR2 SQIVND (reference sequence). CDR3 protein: CASSILNQPQHF. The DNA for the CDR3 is TGTGCCAGTAGTATTTTGAATCAGCCCCAGCATTTT. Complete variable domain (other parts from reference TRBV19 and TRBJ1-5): DGGITQSPKYLFRKEGQNVTLSCEQNLNHDAMYWYRQDPGQGLRLIYYSQIVNDFQKGDIAEGYSVSREKKESFPLTVTSAQKNPTAFYLCASSILNQPQHFGDGTRLSIL.

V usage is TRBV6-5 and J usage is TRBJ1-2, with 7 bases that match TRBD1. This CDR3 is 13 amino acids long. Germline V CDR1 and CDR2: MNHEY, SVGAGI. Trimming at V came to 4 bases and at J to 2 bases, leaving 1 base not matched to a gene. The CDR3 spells CASSSQGNYGYTF. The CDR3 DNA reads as TGTGCCAGCAGTTCACAGGGGAACTATGGCTACACCTTC.

Here the CDR3 reads CASSVGGVGQGAAGYTF. CDR3 nucleotides: TGTGCCAGCAGCGTAGGCGGGGTGGGACAGGGGGCGGCTGGCTACACCTTC. The rearrangement links TRBV9 to TRBJ1-2, with 12 bases fitting TRBD1. The CDR3 has 17 residues. CDR1 and CDR2 (germline): SGDLS, YYNGEE. Trimming removed 0 bases from V and 7 bases from J; junction bases left unmatched: 10.

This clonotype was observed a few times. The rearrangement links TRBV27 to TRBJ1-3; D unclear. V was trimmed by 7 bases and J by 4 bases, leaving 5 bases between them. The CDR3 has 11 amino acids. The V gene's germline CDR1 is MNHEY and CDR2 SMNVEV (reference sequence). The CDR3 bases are TGTGCCAGCAAGATGGGAAACACCATATATTTT. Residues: CASKMGNTIYF.

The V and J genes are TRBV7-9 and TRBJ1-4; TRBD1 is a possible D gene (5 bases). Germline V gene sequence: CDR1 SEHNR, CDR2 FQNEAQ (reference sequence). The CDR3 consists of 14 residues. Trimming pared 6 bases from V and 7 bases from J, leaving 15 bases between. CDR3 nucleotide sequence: TGTGCCAGCAGAACTACAGGTGGGAGTGAAAAACTGTTTTTT. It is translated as CASRTTGGSEKLFF.

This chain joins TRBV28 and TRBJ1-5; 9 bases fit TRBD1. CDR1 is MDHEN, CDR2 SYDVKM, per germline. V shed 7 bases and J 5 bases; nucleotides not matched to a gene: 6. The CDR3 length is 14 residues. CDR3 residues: CASIPGQGYQPQHF. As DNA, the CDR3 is TGTGCCAGCATCCCGGGACAGGGTTATCAGCCCCAGCATTTT.

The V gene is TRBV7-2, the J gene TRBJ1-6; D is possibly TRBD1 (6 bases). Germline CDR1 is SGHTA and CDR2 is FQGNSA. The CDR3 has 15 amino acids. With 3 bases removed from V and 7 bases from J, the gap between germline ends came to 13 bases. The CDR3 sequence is CASSFDSGANSPLHF. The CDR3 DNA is TGTGCCAGCAGCTTTGATTCGGGGGCCAATTCACCCCTCCACTTT.

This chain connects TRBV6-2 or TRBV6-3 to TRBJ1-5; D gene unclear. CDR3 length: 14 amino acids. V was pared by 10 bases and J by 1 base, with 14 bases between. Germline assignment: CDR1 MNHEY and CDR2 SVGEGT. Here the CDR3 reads CATDDSGSNQPQHF. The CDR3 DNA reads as TGTGCCACCGACGACTCGGGGAGCAATCAGCCCCAGCATTTT.

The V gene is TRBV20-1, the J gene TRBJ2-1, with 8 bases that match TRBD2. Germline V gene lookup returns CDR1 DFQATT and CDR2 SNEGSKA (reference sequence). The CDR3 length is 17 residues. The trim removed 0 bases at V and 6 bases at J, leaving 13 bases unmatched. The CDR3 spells CSARDAQLGLAGNEQFF. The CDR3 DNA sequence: TGCAGTGCTAGAGACGCCCAACTGGGGCTAGCGGGCAATGAGCAGTTCTTC.

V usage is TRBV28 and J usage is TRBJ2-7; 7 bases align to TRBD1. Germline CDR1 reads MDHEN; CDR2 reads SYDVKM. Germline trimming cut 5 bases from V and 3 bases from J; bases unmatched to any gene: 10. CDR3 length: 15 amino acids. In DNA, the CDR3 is TGTGCCAGCAGTCCCCCCACAGGGGTGCGCTACGAGCAGTACTTC. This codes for CASSPPTGVRYEQYF.

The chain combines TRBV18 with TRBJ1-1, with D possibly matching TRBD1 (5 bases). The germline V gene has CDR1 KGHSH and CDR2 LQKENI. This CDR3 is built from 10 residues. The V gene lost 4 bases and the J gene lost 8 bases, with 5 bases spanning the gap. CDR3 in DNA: TGTGCCAGCTCACAGGGGGAAGCTTTCTTT. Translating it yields CASSQGEAFF. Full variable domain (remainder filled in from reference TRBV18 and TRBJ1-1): NAGVMQNPRHLVRRRGQEARLRCSPMKGHSHVYWYRQLPEEGLKFMVYLQKENIIDESGMPKERFSAEFPKEGPSILRIQQVVRGDSAAYFCASSQGEAFFGQGTRLTVV.

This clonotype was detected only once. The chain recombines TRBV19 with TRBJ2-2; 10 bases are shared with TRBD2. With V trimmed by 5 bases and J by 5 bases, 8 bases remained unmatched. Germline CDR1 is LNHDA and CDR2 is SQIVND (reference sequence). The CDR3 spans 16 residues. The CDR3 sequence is CASSPKTSGWTGELFF. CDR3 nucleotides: TGTGCCAGTAGTCCCAAGACTAGCGGGTGGACCGGGGAGCTGTTTTTT. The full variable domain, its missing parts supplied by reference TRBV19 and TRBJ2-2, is DGGITQSPKYLFRKEGQNVTLSCEQNLNHDAMYWYRQDPGQGLRLIYYSQIVNDFQKGDIAEGYSVSREKKESFPLTVTSAQKNPTAFYLCASSPKTSGWTGELFFGEGSRLTVL.

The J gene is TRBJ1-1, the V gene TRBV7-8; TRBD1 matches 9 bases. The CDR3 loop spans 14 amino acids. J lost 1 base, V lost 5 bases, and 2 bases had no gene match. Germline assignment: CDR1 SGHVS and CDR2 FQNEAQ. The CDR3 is CASSKGQGNTEAFF. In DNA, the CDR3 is TGTGCCAGCAGCAAGGGACAGGGGAACACTGAAGCTTTCTTT.

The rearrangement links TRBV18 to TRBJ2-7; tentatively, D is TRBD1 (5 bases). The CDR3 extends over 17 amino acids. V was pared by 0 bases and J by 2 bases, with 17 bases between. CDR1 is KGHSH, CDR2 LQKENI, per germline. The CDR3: CASSPPKGAFGAYEQYF. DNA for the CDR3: TGTGCCAGCTCACCACCGAAAGGGGCCTTTGGGGCCTACGAGCAGTACTTC.

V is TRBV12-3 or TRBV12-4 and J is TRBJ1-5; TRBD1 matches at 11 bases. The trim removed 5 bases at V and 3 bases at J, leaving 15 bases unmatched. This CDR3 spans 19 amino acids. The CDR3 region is CASSPGQGASPSINQPQHF. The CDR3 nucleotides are TGTGCCAGCAGTCCCGGACAGGGGGCCTCCCCGAGTATCAATCAGCCCCAGCATTTT.

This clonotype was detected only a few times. The DNA for the CDR3 is TGCGCCAGCAGCCGGACCGGCAGGGGGGATCAGCCCCAGCATTTT. Translated, it gives CASSRTGRGDQPQHF. J is TRBJ1-5 and V is TRBV5-1; 7 bases align to TRBD1. This CDR3 is 15 amino acids long. Germline CDR1 reads SGHRS; CDR2 reads YFSETQ. The V gene end was trimmed by 4 bases and the J gene end by 5 bases; junction bases not matched to a gene: 9.

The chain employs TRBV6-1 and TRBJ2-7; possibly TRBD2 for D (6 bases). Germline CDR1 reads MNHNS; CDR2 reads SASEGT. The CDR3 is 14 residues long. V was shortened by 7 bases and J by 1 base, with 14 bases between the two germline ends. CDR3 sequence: CASTHAEGSYEQYF. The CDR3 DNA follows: TGTGCCAGCACCCACGCGGAGGGGTCCTACGAGCAGTACTTC.

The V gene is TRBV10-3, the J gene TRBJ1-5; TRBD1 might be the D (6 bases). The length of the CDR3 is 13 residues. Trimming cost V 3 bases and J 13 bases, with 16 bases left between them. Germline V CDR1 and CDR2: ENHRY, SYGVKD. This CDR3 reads CAISDQDSPQQHF. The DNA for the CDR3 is TGTGCCATCAGTGACCAGGACAGTCCTCAGCAGCATTTT.

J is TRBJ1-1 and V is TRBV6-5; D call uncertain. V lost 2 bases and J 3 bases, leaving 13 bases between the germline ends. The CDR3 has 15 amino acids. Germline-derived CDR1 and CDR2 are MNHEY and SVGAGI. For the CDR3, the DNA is TGTGCCAGCAGTTACCTGGCACCCTCGGACACTGAAGCTTTCTTT. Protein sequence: CASSYLAPSDTEAFF.